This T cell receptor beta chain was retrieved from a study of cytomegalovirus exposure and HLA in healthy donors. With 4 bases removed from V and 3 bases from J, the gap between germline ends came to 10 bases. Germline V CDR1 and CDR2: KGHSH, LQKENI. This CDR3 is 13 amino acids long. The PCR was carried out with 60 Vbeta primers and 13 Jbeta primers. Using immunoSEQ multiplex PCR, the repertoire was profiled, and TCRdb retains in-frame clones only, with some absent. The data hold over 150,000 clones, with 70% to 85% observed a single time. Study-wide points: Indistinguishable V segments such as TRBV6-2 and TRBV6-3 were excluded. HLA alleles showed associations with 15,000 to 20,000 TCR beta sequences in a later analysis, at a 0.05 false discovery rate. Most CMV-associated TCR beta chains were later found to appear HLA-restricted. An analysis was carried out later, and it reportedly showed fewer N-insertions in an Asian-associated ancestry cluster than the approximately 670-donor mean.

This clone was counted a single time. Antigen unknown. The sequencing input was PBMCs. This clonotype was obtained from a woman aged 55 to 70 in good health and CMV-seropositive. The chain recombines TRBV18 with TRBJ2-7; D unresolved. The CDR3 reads CASSLPNGYEQYF. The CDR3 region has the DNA TGTGCCAGCTCACTGCCCAACGGCTACGAGCAGTACTTC.